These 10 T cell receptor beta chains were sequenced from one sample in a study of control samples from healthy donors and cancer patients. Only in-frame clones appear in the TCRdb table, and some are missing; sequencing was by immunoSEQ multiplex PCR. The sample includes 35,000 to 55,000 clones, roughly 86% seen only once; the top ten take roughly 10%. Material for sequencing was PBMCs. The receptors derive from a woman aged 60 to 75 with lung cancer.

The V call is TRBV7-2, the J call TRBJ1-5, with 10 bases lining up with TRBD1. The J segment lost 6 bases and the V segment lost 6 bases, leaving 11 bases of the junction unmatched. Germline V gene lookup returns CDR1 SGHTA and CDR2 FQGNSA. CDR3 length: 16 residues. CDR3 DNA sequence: TGTGCCAGCAGTTCCGGTAGGACAGGGGGAGGTCAGCCCCAGCATTTT. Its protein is CASSSGRTGGGQPQHF.

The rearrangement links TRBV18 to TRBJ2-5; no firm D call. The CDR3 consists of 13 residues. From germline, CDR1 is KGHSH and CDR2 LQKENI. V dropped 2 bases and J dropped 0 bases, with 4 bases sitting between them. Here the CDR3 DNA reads TGTGCCAGCTCACCATACAACCAAGAGACCCAGTACTTC. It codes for CASSPYNQETQYF. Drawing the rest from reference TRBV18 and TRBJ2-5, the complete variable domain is NAGVMQNPRHLVRRRGQEARLRCSPMKGHSHVYWYRQLPEEGLKFMVYLQKENIIDESGMPKERFSAEFPKEGPSILRIQQVVRGDSAAYFCASSPYNQETQYFGPGTRLLVL.

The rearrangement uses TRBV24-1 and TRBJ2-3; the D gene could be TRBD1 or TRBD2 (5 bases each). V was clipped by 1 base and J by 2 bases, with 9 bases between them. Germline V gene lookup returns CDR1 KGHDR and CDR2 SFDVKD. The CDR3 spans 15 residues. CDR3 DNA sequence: TGTGCCACCAGTGATTTAGTGGGGGACACAGATACGCAGTATTTT. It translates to CATSDLVGDTDTQYF.

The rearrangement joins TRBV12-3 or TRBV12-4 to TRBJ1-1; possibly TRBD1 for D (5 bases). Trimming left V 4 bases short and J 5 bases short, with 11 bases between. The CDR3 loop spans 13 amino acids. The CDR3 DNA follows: TGTGCCAGCAGTTGGAAGGAGGGGACTGAAGCTTTCTTT. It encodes CASSWKEGTEAFF.

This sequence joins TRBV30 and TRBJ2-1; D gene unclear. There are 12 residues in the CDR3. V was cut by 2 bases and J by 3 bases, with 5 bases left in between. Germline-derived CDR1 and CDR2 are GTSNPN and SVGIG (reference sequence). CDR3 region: CAWSPGYNEQFF. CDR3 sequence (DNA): TGTGCCTGGAGTCCGGGCTACAATGAGCAGTTCTTC.

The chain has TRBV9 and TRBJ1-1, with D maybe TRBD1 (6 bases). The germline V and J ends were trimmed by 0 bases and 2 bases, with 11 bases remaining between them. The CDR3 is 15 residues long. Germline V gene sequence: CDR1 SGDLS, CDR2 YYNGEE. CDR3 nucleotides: TGTGCCAGCAGCGTAGGTCGGGGGCGAAACACTGAAGCTTTCTTT. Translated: CASSVGRGRNTEAFF. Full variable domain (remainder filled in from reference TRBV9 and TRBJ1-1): DSGVTQTPKHLITATGQRVTLRCSPRSGDLSVYWYQQSLDQGLQFLIQYYNGEERAKGNILERFSAQQFPDLHSELNLSSLELGDSALYFCASSVGRGRNTEAFFGQGTRLTVV.

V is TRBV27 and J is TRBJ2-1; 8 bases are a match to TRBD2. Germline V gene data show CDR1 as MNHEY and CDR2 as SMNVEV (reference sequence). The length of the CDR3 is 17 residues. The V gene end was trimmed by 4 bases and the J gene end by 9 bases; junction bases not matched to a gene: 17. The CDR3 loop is CASSSNSPGLGSFEQFF. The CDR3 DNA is TGTGCCAGCAGTTCAAATAGTCCGGGACTAGGCTCGTTTGAGCAGTTCTTC.

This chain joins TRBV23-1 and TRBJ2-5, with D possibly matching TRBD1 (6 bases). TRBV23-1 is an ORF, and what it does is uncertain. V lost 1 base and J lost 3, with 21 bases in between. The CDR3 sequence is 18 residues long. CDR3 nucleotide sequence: TGCGCCAGCAGTCAATTGAGTTGTACACAGGGTATGAAAGAGACCCAGTACTTC. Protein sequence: CASSQLSCTQGMKETQYF.

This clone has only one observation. CDR3 sequence: CASSQSLGQPQHF. CDR3 nucleotides: TGTGCCAGCAGCCAGAGCCTGGGTCAGCCCCAGCATTTT. The J gene is TRBJ1-5, the V gene TRBV3-1 (or the pseudogene TRBV3-2), with D unclear. CDR1 and CDR2 from the germline V gene are LGHDT and YNNKEL (reference sequence). V was clipped by 3 bases and J by 6 bases, with 9 bases between them. The CDR3 has 13 residues.

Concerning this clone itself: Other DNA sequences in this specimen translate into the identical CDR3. As DNA, the CDR3 is TGTGCCAGCAGTTACGGACAGGAGGGTCAGCCCCAGCATTTT. This gives the protein CASSYGQEGQPQHF. V usage is TRBV6-5 and J usage is TRBJ1-5; 7 positions agree with TRBD1. V lost 2 bases, J lost 6 bases, and 4 bases stayed unmatched. This CDR3 contains 14 residues. The V gene's germline CDR1 is MNHEY and CDR2 SVGAGI.